This T cell receptor beta chain was sequenced during a study of cytomegalovirus exposure and HLA in healthy donors. The PCR contained 60 Vbeta and 13 Jbeta primers. TCRdb's copy holds only in-frame clones and misses some; the assay was immunoSEQ multiplex PCR. The profile shows about 130,000 clones, approximately 74% of them singletons. Study conclusions and caveats: Through in vitro validation, three CMV-associated chains were shown to be specific for CMV antigens. As a later analysis showed, a missense DCLRE1C variant was linked to trimming of TCR beta V- and J-genes. It was taken for granted in presence/absence analyses that sequencing depth across donors was roughly uniform.

CDR1 is LNHDA, CDR2 SQIVND, per germline (reference sequence). With V trimmed by 7 bases and J by 7 bases, 12 bases remained unmatched. This CDR3 has 16 amino acids. This clone was seen only a few times. The antigen is undetermined. V gene TRBV19 combines with J gene TRBJ2-2, with 10 bases lining up with TRBD1. This clonotype was sampled from a young man in good health and CMV-seropositive. Source material: PBMCs. Here the CDR3 reads CASNTLGQGNHGELFF. DNA of the CDR3: TGTGCCAGTAATACCCTGGGACAGGGGAATCACGGGGAGCTGTTTTTT.